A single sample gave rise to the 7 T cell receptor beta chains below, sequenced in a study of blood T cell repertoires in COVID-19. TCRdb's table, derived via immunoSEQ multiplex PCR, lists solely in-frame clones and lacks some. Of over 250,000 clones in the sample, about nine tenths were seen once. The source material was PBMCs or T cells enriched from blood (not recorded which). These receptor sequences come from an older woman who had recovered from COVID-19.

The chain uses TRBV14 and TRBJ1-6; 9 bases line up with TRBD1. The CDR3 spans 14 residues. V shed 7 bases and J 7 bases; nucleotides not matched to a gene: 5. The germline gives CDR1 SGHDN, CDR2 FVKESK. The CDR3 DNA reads TGTGCCAGCAAGACCGGGACAGGGAATTCACCCCTCCACTTT. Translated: CASKTGTGNSPLHF.

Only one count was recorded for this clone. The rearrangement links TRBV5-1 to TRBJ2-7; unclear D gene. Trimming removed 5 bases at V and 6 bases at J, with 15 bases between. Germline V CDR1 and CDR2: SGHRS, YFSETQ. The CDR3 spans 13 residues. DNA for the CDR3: TGCGCCAGCAGGTTCCTAGGTGCTAGCGAGCAGTACTTC. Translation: CASRFLGASEQYF.

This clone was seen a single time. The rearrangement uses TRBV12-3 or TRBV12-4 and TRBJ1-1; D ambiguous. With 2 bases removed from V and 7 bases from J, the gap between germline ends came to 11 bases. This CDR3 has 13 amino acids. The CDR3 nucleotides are TGTGCCAGCAGTTTACTTGTCCGGGGTGAAGCTTTCTTT. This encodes CASSLLVRGEAFF.

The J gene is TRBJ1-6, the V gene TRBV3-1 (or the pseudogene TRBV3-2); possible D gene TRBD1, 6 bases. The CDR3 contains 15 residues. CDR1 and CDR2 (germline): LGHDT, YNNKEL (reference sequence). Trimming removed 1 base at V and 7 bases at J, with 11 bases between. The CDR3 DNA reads TGTGCCAGCAGCCAAGGTCTTCAGGGGAATTCACCCCTCCACTTT. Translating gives CASSQGLQGNSPLHF.

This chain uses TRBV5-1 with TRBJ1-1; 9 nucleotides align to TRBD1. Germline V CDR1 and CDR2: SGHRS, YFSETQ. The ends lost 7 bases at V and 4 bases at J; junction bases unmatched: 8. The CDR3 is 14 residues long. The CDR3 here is CASREQGAVTEAFF. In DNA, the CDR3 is TGCGCCAGCCGGGAACAGGGGGCGGTCACTGAAGCTTTCTTT.

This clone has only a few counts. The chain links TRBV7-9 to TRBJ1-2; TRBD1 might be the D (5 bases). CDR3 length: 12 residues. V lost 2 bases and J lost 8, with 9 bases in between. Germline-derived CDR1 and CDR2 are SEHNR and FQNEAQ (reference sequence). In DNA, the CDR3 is TGTGCCAGCAGCTTACCCCGGGGGGGCTACACCTTC. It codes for CASSLPRGGYTF.

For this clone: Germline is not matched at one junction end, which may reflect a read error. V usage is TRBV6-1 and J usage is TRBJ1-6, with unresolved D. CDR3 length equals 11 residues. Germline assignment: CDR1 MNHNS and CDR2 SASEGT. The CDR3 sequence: CASSDKSPLHF. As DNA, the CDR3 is TGTGCCAGCAGTGATAAATCACCCCTCCACTTT.